The 10 T cell receptor beta chains below were found in one sample sequenced in a study of response to subunit inactivated influenza vaccine. Each CDR3 protein gets one entry after TCRdb re-called the RT-PCR reads with MiXCR. This sample has about 570,000 distinct CDR3 sequences, with 11% found just once. In addition, the sample was reused for a study of T cells expressing NK-cell markers. That source notes: The authors made TCR beta cDNA libraries by 5'RACE template switching. This switching added a universal primer site and UMIs.

The sample was PBMCs from blood, taken on the day of vaccination. Receptors were obtained from a man aged 50-60 years who received an inactivated influenza vaccine.

The table lists this clonotype with a few counts. The chain employs TRBV2 and TRBJ2-1; possible D gene TRBD1, 5 bases. Trimming shortened V by 1 base and J by 4 bases, and 8 bases separated the two germline ends. The CDR3 runs 14 residues. Per the germline V gene, CDR1 is SNHLY and CDR2 is FYNNEI. The CDR3 protein is CASSEEQAYNEQFF. CDR3 nucleotide sequence: TGTGCCAGCAGTGAAGAACAGGCGTACAATGAGCAGTTCTTC.

The chain is built from TRBV7-6 and TRBJ1-2, with 8 bases that match TRBD1. Germline assignment: CDR1 SGHVS and CDR2 FNYEAQ. The CDR3 spans 16 residues. V shed 1 base, J shed 3 bases, and the junction held 7 bases outside the gene matches. CDR3 in amino acids: CASSLGIMGQDYGYTF. In DNA, the CDR3 is TGTGCCAGCAGCTTAGGAATCATGGGACAGGACTATGGCTACACCTTC.

V usage is TRBV12-3 or TRBV12-4 and J usage is TRBJ2-1, with TRBD2 identical over 15 bases. The CDR3 has 21 residues. Trimming at V came to 4 bases and at J to 7 bases, leaving 20 bases not matched to a gene. CDR3 region: CASSWGQGRTSGRALRNEQFF. The DNA for the CDR3 is TGTGCCAGCAGTTGGGGACAGGGGAGGACTAGCGGGAGGGCCCTTAGAAATGAGCAGTTCTTC.

The chain recombines TRBV11-1 with TRBJ2-5; maybe TRBD1 (5 bases). V was trimmed by 4 bases and J by 3 bases, leaving 15 bases between them. Looked up from germline, CDR1 is SGHAT and CDR2 is FQDESV (reference sequence). This CDR3 region has 15 residues. CDR3 DNA sequence: TGTGCCAGCAGCTCAGCCAGGGATTCGAAAGAGACCCAGTACTTC. Protein: CASSSARDSKETQYF.

A few counts support this clonotype. The chain uses TRBV6-5 and TRBJ2-1; TRBD2 is a possible D gene (5 bases). This CDR3 comprises 12 residues. From germline, CDR1 is MNHEY and CDR2 SVGAGI. Between the trimmed V and J ends, which lost 10 bases and 7 bases, there was a span of 14 bases. The CDR3 reads CATGLRVNEQFF. The DNA for the CDR3 is TGTGCCACCGGATTGAGGGTGAATGAGCAGTTCTTC.

This clonotype was counted many times. The CDR3 DNA reads TGTGCCAGCAGCTTTATAGGTGGGGCCAACGTCCTGACTTTC. It is translated as CASSFIGGANVLTF. This chain links TRBV5-6 with TRBJ2-6, with unresolved D. The CDR3 covers 14 residues. Trimming shortened V by 2 bases and J by 3 bases, and 6 bases separated the two germline ends. Per germline, CDR1 SGHDT and CDR2 YYEEEE.

This clonotype appeared many times. The rearrangement joins TRBV4-1 to TRBJ2-6; D is unclear. This CDR3 spans 16 amino acids. Germline lookup yields CDR1 MGHRA and CDR2 YSYEKL. V lost 3 bases to trimming and J lost 0 bases, with 9 bases between them. CDR3 sequence reads: CASSQSTNSGANVLTF. CDR3 sequence (DNA): TGCGCCAGCAGCCAGAGCACAAACTCTGGGGCCAACGTCCTGACTTTC.

This chain joins TRBV6-2 or TRBV6-3 and TRBJ2-5; 11 bases agree with TRBD2. V shed 2 bases and J 3 bases; nucleotides not matched to a gene: 5. Germline-derived CDR1 and CDR2 are MNHEY and SVGEGT. The CDR3 consists of 16 residues. The CDR3 here is CASSYPELAGEETQYF. The CDR3 DNA reads as TGTGCCAGCAGTTACCCGGAACTAGCGGGAGAAGAGACCCAGTACTTC.

This clonotype was seen a few times. The gene calls are TRBV11-2 and TRBJ2-7, with D perhaps being TRBD1 or TRBD2 (6 bases each). CDR1 SGHAT and CDR2 FQNNGV come from the germline V gene. The CDR3 is 15 amino acids. V lost 3 bases and J 2 bases, leaving 14 bases between the germline ends. Here the CDR3 DNA reads TGTGCCAGCAGCTTGCGGGACACTGGCCCCTACGAGCAGTACTTC. Its protein product is CASSLRDTGPYEQYF.

This chain links TRBV24-1 with TRBJ2-3; TRBD1 is a possible D gene (6 bases). V gave up 8 bases and J gave up 6 bases, with 20 bases separating them. Per the germline V gene, CDR1 is KGHDR and CDR2 is SFDVKD. The CDR3 loop spans 15 amino acids. CDR3 sequence: CATNTKQGDTDTQYF. The CDR3 DNA reads as TGTGCCACCAACACAAAACAGGGTGACACGGATACGCAGTATTTT.